The 11 T cell receptor beta chains presented below share a single source sample, sequenced in a study of response to subunit inactivated influenza vaccine. TCRdb re-called the RT-PCR reads with MiXCR, one entry per CDR3 protein. The table includes about 160,000 distinct CDR3 sequences, about a tenth detected once. This material consisted of non-naive T cells sorted from PBMCs, taken more than 35 days after vaccination. These receptors were collected from a man aged 50-60 years who received an inactivated influenza vaccine.

This clonotype has more than one count but fewer than ten. The chain recombines TRBV20-1 with TRBJ2-1; perhaps D is TRBD1 or TRBD2 (5 bases each). The ends were cut back, 3 bases at V and 4 bases at J, with 13 bases in the middle. This CDR3 contains 14 residues. The V gene's germline CDR1 is DFQATT and CDR2 SNEGSKA (reference sequence). The CDR3 sequence: CSARGGGPYNEQFF. The CDR3 bases are TGCAGTGCTAGGGGTGGGGGTCCTTACAATGAGCAGTTCTTC.

The gene calls are TRBV3-1 and TRBJ2-7; D tentatively reads TRBD1 or TRBD2 (5 bases each). The CDR3 covers 12 residues. V lost 4 bases and J lost 8, with 12 bases in between. The germline CDR1 and CDR2 sequences are LGHDT and YNNKEL (reference sequence). CDR3 DNA sequence: TGTGCCAGCAGCCGTTTGGGGGAGCAGCAGTACTTC. Translated, it gives CASSRLGEQQYF.

This clonotype was detected only a few times. The gene calls are TRBV5-1 and TRBJ2-3; TRBD2 matches at 16 bases. This CDR3 contains 16 residues. Per germline, CDR1 SGHRS and CDR2 YFSETQ. Germline trimming cut 4 bases from V and 6 bases from J; bases unmatched to any gene: 5. The CDR3 loop is CASSTGTSGGADTQYF. The CDR3 DNA sequence: TGCGCCAGCAGCACCGGGACTAGCGGGGGGGCGGATACGCAGTATTTT. The full variable domain, rest sourced from reference TRBV5-1 and TRBJ2-3, is KAGVTQTPRYLIKTRGQQVTLSCSPISGHRSVSWYQQTPGQGLQFLFEYFSETQRNKGNFPGRFSGRQFSNSRSEMNVSTLELGDSALYLCASSTGTSGGADTQYFGPGTRLTVL.

This clonotype appeared many times. J is TRBJ2-3 and V is TRBV5-1; D is unresolved. Germline V gene lookup returns CDR1 SGHRS and CDR2 YFSETQ. Trimming cost V 0 bases and J 5 bases, with 10 bases left between them. The CDR3 runs 14 residues. The CDR3 is CASSLAMLGDTQYF. The CDR3 DNA reads as TGCGCCAGCAGCTTGGCGATGTTAGGAGATACGCAGTATTTT.

This clonotype was detected many times. This chain links TRBV24-1 with TRBJ1-2; no reliable D call. V was clipped by 3 bases and J by 8 bases, with 9 bases between them. The CDR3 is 12 amino acids. Germline V gives CDR1 KGHDR, CDR2 SFDVKD. The CDR3 region is CATSDPLRGYTF. CDR3 nucleotide sequence: TGTGCCACCAGTGATCCCCTGCGGGGCTACACCTTC.

V usage is TRBV28 and J usage is TRBJ1-4; D possibly corresponds to TRBD1 (5 bases). The CDR3 has 18 residues. The germline CDR1 and CDR2 sequences are MDHEN and SYDVKM. V was shortened by 4 bases and J by 0 bases, with 18 bases between the two germline ends. The CDR3 protein is CASSSQDTYYATNEKLFF. CDR3 in DNA: TGTGCCAGCAGTTCCCAGGACACCTACTATGCAACTAATGAAAAACTGTTTTTT.

CDR3 amino acids: CSVAFDLGATETQYF. CDR3 nucleotide sequence: TGCAGCGTTGCCTTCGATCTAGGGGCGACAGAGACCCAGTACTTC. The chain is built from TRBV29-1 and TRBJ2-5, with D possibly being TRBD1 (5 bases). From germline, CDR1 is SQVTM and CDR2 ANQGSEA. Deletions cut 4 bases from V and 4 bases from J, with 19 bases between. The CDR3 sequence is 15 residues long.

This clonotype was recorded a few times. The J gene is TRBJ1-6, the V gene TRBV12-3 or TRBV12-4, with TRBD1 identical over 11 bases. This CDR3 spans 15 amino acids. The junction had 4 bases not matched to a gene; V was cut back by 2 bases and J by 10 bases. The CDR3 DNA is TGTGCCAGCAGTTTACAAGGGACAGGGGGATCACCCCTCCACTTT. It codes for CASSLQGTGGSPLHF.

The chain couples TRBV19 to TRBJ2-3, with TRBD1 matching over 7 bases. The CDR3 is made up of 16 amino acids. Germline V lookup: CDR1 LNHDA, CDR2 SQIVND (reference sequence). The V and J ends lost 5 bases and 2 bases, in that order; junction bases with no gene match: 10. CDR3 sequence (DNA): TGTGCCAGTAGTGTACTAGGGACAGCGTCCACAGATACGCAGTATTTT. Residues: CASSVLGTASTDTQYF.

This clonotype occurred many times. The rearrangement links TRBV20-1 to TRBJ2-2, with D uncertain. The CDR3 sequence is 16 residues long. Trimming left V 0 bases short and J 2 bases short, with 13 bases between. CDR1 and CDR2 (germline): DFQATT, SNEGSKA (reference sequence). This CDR3 reads CSARDKKQSNTGELFF. The CDR3 region has the DNA TGCAGTGCTAGAGATAAGAAGCAGAGTAACACCGGGGAGCTGTTTTTT.

This clonotype has at least ten counts. This chain links TRBV11-2 with TRBJ2-1; TRBD2 agrees at 9 bases. CDR1 and CDR2 (germline): SGHAT, FQNNGV. The trim removed 3 bases at V and 5 bases at J, leaving 14 bases unmatched. This CDR3 region has 18 residues. The chain's CDR3 is CASSFTRGSSGNDNEQFF. The CDR3 coding sequence is TGTGCCAGCAGCTTCACGAGGGGGTCTAGCGGGAATGACAATGAGCAGTTCTTC.